This entry describes one T cell receptor beta chain. Its cognate antigen is unknown. The sample is drawn from a study of T cell responses to AZD1222 COVID-19 vaccine. The study, taken as a whole, reports: Targeting of unmutated variant regions was reportedly seen in nearly half of spike-specific TCRs.

Assay used: immunoSEQ multiplex PCR; TCRdb lists only in-frame clones, some missing. The sample contains roughly 60,000 clones, 60% to 85% of which appear only once. The CDR3 consists of 17 residues. V was trimmed by 4 bases and J by 8 bases, leaving 24 bases between them. CDR1 and CDR2 (germline): LGHDT, YNNKEL (reference sequence). This sequence was found in an adult who received the AZD1222 COVID-19 vaccine. This chain connects TRBV3-1 (or the pseudogene TRBV3-2) to TRBJ2-4; D is possibly TRBD1 or TRBD2 (6 bases each). The specimen was peripheral blood, collected 28 days after the second AZD1222 dose. For the CDR3, the DNA is TGTGCCAGCAGCCTACCCCGAGGAGGGGGAGATAAGGACATTCAGTACTTC. Its translation: CASSLPRGGGDKDIQYF.